This T cell receptor beta chain was sequenced for a study of blood T cell repertoires in COVID-19. Study details: The United States, Italy and Spain were the sources of the acute and convalescent COVID-19 samples. T cells, B-cell-depleted T cells, or PBMCs supplied cDNA or gDNA.

Original processing notes: Researchers report that nucleated cell counts were estimated from reference gene primer amplification. The method was immunoSEQ multiplex PCR; TCRdb's version includes in-frame clones alone and lacks a portion of them. For V, J and clone size, that table is used; D and trimming come from the DNA. The sample contains 200,000 to 250,000 clones, about 86% of which appear only once. There are 15 residues in the CDR3. V was shortened by 0 bases and J by 4 bases, with 10 bases between the two germline ends. The germline gives CDR1 SGHKS, CDR2 YYEKEE (reference sequence). The genes are TRBV5-5 and TRBJ2-2; possibly TRBD2 for D (7 bases). This clonotype was obtained from a woman aged 25 to 45 who had recovered from COVID-19. Material for sequencing was peripheral blood. The CDR3 loop reads CASSLVGGLTGELFF. In DNA form, the CDR3 reads TGTGCCAGCAGCTTGGTCGGGGGGCTCACCGGGGAGCTGTTTTTT.